These T cell receptor beta chains were read from a single sample in a study of CD8+ T cells in alopecia areata. Using immunoSEQ multiplex PCR, the repertoire was profiled, and TCRdb retains in-frame clones only, with some absent. The sample carries fewer than 250,000 clones, approximately 61% recorded once. The material was CD4+ T cells sorted from blood, obtained at week 24, from a patient treated with tofacitinib. These receptors were collected from a human donor with alopecia areata. CDR3s leave out the opening cysteine and the closing phenylalanine or tryptophan.

>12|TRBV18|TRBJ1-1
ASSPPKGEVEAF
>14|TRBV9|TRBJ1-1
ASSVGARGLSTEAF
>12|TRBV5-6|TRBJ1-2
ASSFSLAGEGYT
>13|TRBV19|TRBJ2-1
ASRKETGTTNEQF
>11|TRBV29-1|TRBJ2-5
SVDPEFQETQY
>11|TRBV30|TRBJ2-7
AWRKRSSYEQY
>12|TRBV5-1|TRBJ1-2
ASSLEGRNYGYT
>10|TRBV5-4|TRBJ2-1
ASSFRWDEQF
>14|TRBV27|TRBJ1-6
ASRASGLADGSPLH
>13|TRBV5-1|TRBJ2-7
ASSLRASSSYEQY